This T cell receptor beta chain was identified during a study of PD-1 blockade in classical Hodgkin lymphoma. Background on the study: Nivolumab was administered to patients intravenously at 3 mg/kg every 2 weeks. Study-wide findings and caveats: After ASCT, patients who started nivolumab under 1 year later were excluded. Complete responders entered with baseline diversity on par with newly diagnosed patients, the results showed.

In every patient, relapse followed autologous stem cell transplantation, while exposure to brentuximab vedotin differed. When best responses were assessed, they were complete response, partial response or progressive disease. Points on this clone: The antigen is unknown.

Generated by immunoSEQ multiplex PCR, the TCRdb table keeps only in-frame clones and is missing some. The table records around 41,000 clones, roughly 72% of them present only once. The CDR3 has 15 residues. Trimming removed 5 bases from V and 1 base from J; junction bases left unmatched: 3. Germline V CDR1 and CDR2: MNHNY, SVGAGI (reference sequence). This receptor was obtained from a human donor with classical Hodgkin lymphoma. The source material was peripheral blood mononuclear cells (PBMCs), sampled before the second cycle of nivolumab. J is TRBJ2-3 and V is TRBV6-6, with 10 nucleotides matching TRBD2. CDR3 bases: TGTGCCAGCAGTCCTACTAGCGGGGGCACAGATACGCAGTATTTT. It specifies CASSPTSGGTDTQYF.